This TCR beta chain was documented in a study of regulatory T cells in long-lasting Graves disease. This clonotype was seen ten or more times. Documented time point: newly diagnosed GD, antithyroid drugs for less than 3 months. RNA from PBMCs was the source of the TCR library. Combining iRepertoire HTBI primers with Arm-PCR of CDR3 regions, the authors built TCR beta libraries. TCRdb reprocessed the multiplex PCR reads with MiXCR, giving one entry per CDR3 protein. The sample holds 350,000 to 450,000 distinct CDR3 sequences, about 10% seen once. Germline V gives CDR1 SGHTS, CDR2 YDEGEE. Trimming left V 1 base short and J 4 bases short, with 17 bases between. The CDR3 has 16 residues. These data were likewise used in another study, on T cells in Graves' hyperthyroidism and ophthalmopathy. From that study: Hyperthyroidism, newly diagnosed and lasting under 2 months, affected patients aged 18 to 65.

This TCR was sampled from a woman under 30 with Graves disease. This chain connects TRBV5-8 to TRBJ1-2; no clear D. The sample in question was peripheral blood mononuclear cells (PBMCs), obtained at new diagnosis, from a patient treated with antithyroid drugs. The CDR3 protein is CASSLSVSRVLYGYTF. CDR3 bases: TGTGCCAGCAGCTTGTCTGTGTCTCGGGTCCTCTATGGCTACACCTTC.